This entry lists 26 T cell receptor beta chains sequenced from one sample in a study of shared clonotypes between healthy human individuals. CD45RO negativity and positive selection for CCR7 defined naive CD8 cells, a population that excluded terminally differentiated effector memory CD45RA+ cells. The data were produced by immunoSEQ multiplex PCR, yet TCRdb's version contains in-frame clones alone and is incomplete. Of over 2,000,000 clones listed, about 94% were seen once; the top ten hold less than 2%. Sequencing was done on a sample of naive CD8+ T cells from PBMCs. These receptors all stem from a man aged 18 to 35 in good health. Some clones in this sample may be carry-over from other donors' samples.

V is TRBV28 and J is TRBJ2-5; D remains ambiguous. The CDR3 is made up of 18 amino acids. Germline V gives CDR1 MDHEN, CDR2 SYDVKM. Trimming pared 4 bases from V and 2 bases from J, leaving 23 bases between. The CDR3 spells CASSSPPTLVYKQETQYF. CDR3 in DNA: TGTGCCAGCAGTTCCCCTCCGACCCTCGTATACAAGCAAGAGACCCAGTACTTC. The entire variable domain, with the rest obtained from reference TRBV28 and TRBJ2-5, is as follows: DVKVTQSSRYLVKRTGEKVFLECVQDMDHENMFWYRQDPGLGLRLIYFSYDVKMKEKGDIPEGYSVSREKKERFSLILESASTNQTSMYLCASSSPPTLVYKQETQYFGPGTRLLVL.

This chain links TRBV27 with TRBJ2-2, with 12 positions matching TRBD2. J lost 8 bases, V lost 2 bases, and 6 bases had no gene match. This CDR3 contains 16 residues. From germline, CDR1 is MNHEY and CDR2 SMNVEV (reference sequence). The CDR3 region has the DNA TGTGCCAGCAGTTTAATTGGACTAGCGGGAAAAGGGGAGCTGTTTTTT. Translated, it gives CASSLIGLAGKGELFF.

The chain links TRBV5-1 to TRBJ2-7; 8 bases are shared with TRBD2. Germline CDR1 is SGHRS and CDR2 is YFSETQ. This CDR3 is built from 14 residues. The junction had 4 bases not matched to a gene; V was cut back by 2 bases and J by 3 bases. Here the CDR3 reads CASSFERESYEQYF. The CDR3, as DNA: TGCGCCAGCAGCTTTGAGCGGGAGAGCTACGAGCAGTACTTC.

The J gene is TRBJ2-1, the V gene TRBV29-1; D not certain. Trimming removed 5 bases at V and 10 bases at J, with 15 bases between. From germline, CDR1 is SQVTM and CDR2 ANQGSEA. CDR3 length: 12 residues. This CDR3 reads CSVIMAPDEQFF. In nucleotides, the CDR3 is TGCAGCGTTATCATGGCCCCCGACGAGCAGTTCTTC.

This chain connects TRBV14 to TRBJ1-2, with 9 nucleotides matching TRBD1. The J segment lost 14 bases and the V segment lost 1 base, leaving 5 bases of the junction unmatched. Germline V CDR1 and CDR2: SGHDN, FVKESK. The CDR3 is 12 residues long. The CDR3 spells CASSQVLQGATF. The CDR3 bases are TGTGCCAGCAGCCAAGTCTTACAGGGGGCGACCTTC.

In DNA, the CDR3 is TGTGCCAGCAGCTCCCAAAGGGGCACTGAAGCTTTCTTT. Translation: CASSSQRGTEAFF. The chain uses TRBV7-9 and TRBJ1-1; the D gene is possibly TRBD1 (5 bases). In germline, CDR1 is SEHNR, CDR2 FQNEAQ (reference sequence). The ends were cut back, 4 bases at V and 4 bases at J, with 10 bases in the middle. The CDR3 has 13 residues. The whole variable domain, filled in from reference TRBV7-9 and TRBJ1-1, reads DTGVSQNPRHKITKRGQNVTFRCDPISEHNRLYWYRQTLGQGPEFLTYFQNEAQLEKSRLLSDRFSAERPKGSFSTLEIQRTEQGDSAMYLCASSSQRGTEAFFGQGTRLTVV.

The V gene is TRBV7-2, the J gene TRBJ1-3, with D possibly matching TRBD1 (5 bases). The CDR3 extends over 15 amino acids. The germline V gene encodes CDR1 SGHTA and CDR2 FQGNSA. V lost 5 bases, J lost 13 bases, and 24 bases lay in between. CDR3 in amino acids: CASSLTNDFWKGIYF. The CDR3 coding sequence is TGTGCCAGCAGCCTAACCAACGATTTCTGGAAGGGGATATATTTT.

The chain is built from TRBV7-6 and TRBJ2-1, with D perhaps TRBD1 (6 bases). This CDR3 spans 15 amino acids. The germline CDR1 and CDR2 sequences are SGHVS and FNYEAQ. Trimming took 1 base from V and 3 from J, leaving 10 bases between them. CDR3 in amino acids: CASSLGQDLYNEQFF. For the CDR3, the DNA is TGTGCCAGCAGCTTAGGACAGGACCTCTACAATGAGCAGTTCTTC.

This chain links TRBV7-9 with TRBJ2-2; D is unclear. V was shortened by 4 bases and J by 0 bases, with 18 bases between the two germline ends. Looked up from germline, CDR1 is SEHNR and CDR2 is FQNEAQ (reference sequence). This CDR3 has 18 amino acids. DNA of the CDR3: TGTGCCAGCAGCTCTGAGGAGCCGCTCACCCCGAACACCGGGGAGCTGTTTTTT. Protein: CASSSEEPLTPNTGELFF.

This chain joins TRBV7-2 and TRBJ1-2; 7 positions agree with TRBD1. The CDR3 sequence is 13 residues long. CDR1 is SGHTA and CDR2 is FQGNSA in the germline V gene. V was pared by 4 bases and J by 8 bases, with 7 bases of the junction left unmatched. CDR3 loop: CASSSLRQGGYTF. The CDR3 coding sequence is TGTGCCAGCAGCTCCTTACGACAGGGAGGCTACACCTTC. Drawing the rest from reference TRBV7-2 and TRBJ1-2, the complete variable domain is GAGVSQSPSNKVTEKGKDVELRCDPISGHTALYWYRQSLGQGLEFLIYFQGNSAPDKSGLPSDRFSAERTGGSVSTLTIQRTQQEDSAVYLCASSSLRQGGYTFGSGTRLTVV.

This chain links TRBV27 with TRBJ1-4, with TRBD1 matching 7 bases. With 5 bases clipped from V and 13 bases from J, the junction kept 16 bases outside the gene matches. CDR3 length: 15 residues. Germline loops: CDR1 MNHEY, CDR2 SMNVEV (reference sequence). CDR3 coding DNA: TGTGCCAGCAGTAGTTCGGGACAGATCCTCGGTCGACTGTTTTTT. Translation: CASSSSGQILGRLFF. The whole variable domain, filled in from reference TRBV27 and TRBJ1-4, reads EAQVTQNPRYLITVTGKKLTVTCSQNMNHEYMSWYRQDPGLGLRQIYYSMNVEVTDKGDVPEGYKVSRKEKRNFPLILESPSPNQTSLYFCASSSSGQILGRLFFGSGTQLSVL.

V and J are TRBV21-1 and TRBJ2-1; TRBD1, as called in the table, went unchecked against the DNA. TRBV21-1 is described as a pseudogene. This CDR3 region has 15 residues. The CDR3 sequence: CASSKGEPRDNEQFF. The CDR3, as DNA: TGTGCCAGCAGCAAAGGAGAGCCCAGGGACAATGAGCAGTTCTTC.

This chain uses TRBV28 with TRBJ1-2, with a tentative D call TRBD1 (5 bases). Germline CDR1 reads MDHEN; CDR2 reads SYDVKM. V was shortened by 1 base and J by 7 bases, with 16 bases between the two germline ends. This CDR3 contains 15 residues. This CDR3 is CASSLSRRDYRGYTF. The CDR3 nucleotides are TGTGCCAGCAGTTTATCCCGCAGGGATTATCGTGGCTACACCTTC.

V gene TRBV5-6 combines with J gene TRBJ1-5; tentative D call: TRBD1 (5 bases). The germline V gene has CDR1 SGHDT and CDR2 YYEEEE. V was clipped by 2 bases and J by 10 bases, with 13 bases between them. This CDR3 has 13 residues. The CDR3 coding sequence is TGTGCCAGCAGCTTAGGGGACGCGGGACCCCAGCATTTT. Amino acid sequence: CASSLGDAGPQHF.

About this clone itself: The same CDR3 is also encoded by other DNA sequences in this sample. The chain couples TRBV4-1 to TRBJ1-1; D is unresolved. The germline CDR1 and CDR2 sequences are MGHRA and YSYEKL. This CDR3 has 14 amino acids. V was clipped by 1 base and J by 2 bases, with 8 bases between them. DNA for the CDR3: TGCGCCAGCAGCCAAGTTGGCGGAAACACTGAAGCTTTCTTT. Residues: CASSQVGGNTEAFF.

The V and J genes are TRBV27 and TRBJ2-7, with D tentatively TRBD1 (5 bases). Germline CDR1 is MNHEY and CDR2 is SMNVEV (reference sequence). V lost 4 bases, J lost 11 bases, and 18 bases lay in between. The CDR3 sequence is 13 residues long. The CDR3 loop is CASSYGAHNGKYF. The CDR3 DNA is TGTGCCAGCAGTTATGGGGCCCACAACGGCAAGTACTTC.

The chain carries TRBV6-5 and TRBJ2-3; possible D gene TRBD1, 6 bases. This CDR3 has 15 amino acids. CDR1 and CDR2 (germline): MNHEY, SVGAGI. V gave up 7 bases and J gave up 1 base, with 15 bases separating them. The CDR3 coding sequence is TGTGCCAGCACCGAAGAAGGGGGTCGCACAGATACGCAGTATTTT. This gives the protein CASTEEGGRTDTQYF.

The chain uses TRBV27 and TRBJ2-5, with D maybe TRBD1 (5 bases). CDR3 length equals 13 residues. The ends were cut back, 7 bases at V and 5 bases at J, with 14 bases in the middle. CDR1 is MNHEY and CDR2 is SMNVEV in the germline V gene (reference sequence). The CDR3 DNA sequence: TGTGCCAGCACCAGGGCAGTCGGGGAGACCCAGTACTTC. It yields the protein CASTRAVGETQYF.

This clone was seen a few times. CDR3 nucleotides: TGTGCCAGCAGCCACCGGGACAGCCATCAGCCCCAGCATTTT. Its protein product is CASSHRDSHQPQHF. The chain recombines TRBV2 with TRBJ1-5; TRBD1 matches at 7 bases. J gave up 5 bases and V 6 bases, and 7 bases lay outside the gene matches. The germline CDR1 and CDR2 sequences are SNHLY and FYNNEI. This CDR3 comprises 14 residues.

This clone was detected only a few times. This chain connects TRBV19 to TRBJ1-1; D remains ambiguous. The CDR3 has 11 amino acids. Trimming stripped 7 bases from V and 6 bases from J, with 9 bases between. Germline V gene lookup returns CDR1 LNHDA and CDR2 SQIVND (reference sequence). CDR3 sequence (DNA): TGTGCCAGTATGGGGTATCCTGAAGCTTTCTTT. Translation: CASMGYPEAFF. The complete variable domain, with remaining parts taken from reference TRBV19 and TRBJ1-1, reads DGGITQSPKYLFRKEGQNVTLSCEQNLNHDAMYWYRQDPGQGLRLIYYSQIVNDFQKGDIAEGYSVSREKKESFPLTVTSAQKNPTAFYLCASMGYPEAFFGQGTRLTVV.

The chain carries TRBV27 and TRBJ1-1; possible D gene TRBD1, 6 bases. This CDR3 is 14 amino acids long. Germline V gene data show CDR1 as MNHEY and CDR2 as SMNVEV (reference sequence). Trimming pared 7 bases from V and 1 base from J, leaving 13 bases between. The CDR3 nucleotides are TGTGCCAGCACCCTTACAGGGTCGAACACTGAAGCTTTCTTT. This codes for CASTLTGSNTEAFF.

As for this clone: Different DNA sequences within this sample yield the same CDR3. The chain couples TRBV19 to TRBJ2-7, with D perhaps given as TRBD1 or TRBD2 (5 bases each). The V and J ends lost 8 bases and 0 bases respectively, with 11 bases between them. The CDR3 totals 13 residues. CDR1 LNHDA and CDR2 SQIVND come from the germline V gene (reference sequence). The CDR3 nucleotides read TGTGCCAGTTCGTGGGGGAGCTCCTACGAGCAGTACTTC. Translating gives CASSWGSSYEQYF.

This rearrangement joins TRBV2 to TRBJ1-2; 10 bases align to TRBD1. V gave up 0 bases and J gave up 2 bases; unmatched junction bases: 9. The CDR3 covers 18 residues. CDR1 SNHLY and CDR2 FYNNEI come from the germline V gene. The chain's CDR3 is CASSEAGDRGPTNYGYTF. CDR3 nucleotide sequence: TGTGCCAGCAGTGAAGCAGGGGACAGGGGCCCCACAAACTATGGCTACACCTTC.

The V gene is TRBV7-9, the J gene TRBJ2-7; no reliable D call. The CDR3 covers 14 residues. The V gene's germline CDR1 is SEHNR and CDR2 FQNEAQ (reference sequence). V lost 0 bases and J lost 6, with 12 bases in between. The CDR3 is CASSLAGTPGEQYF. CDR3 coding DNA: TGTGCCAGCAGCTTAGCGGGCACCCCAGGCGAGCAGTACTTC.

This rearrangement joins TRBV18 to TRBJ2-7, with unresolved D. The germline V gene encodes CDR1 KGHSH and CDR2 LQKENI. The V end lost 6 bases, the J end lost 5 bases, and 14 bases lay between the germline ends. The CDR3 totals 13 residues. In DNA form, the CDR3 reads TGTGCCAGCTCCCCGAGGCCCTTTGACGAGCAGTACTTC. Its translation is CASSPRPFDEQYF. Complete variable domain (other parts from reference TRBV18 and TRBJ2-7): NAGVMQNPRHLVRRRGQEARLRCSPMKGHSHVYWYRQLPEEGLKFMVYLQKENIIDESGMPKERFSAEFPKEGPSILRIQQVVRGDSAAYFCASSPRPFDEQYFGPGTRLTVT.

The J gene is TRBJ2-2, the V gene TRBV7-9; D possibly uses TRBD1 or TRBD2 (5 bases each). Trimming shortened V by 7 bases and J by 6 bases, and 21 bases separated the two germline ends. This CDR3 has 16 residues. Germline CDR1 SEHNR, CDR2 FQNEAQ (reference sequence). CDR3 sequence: CASNHHEGPAAGELFF. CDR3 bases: TGTGCCAGCAACCACCACGAGGGGCCTGCCGCCGGGGAGCTGTTTTTT.